The 30 T cell receptor beta chains listed next were all sequenced from one sample in a study of control samples from healthy donors and cancer patients. Some clones are missing from TCRdb's copy, which holds only in-frame ones; the method was immunoSEQ multiplex PCR. The profile shows some 120,000 clones, approximately 94% of them singletons. Source material: blood. The source of these receptors is a young man in good health.

The chain is built from TRBV4-2 and TRBJ1-5, with TRBD1 matching 7 bases. CDR1 LGHNA and CDR2 YNFKEQ come from the germline V gene. V shed 0 bases, J shed 4 bases, and the junction held 9 bases outside the gene matches. This CDR3 contains 17 residues. CDR3 amino acids: CASSQEGEGALNQPQHF. DNA of the CDR3: TGTGCCAGCAGCCAAGAGGGGGAGGGGGCCCTGAATCAGCCCCAGCATTTT.

This clone was detected only a few times. The chain couples TRBV29-1 to TRBJ1-1; TRBD1 is a possible D gene (5 bases). This CDR3 has 13 amino acids. V was cut by 3 bases and J by 3 bases, with 11 bases left in between. Germline CDR1 and CDR2: SQVTM and ANQGSEA. The CDR3 nucleotides read TGCAGCGTTGATGTAGGGGTGGACACTGAAGCTTTCTTT. It yields the protein CSVDVGVDTEAFF.

The rearrangement joins TRBV5-8 to TRBJ1-1; D not resolved. The CDR3 runs 15 residues. With 4 bases removed from V and 4 bases from J, the gap between germline ends came to 17 bases. Germline CDR1 SGHTS, CDR2 YDEGEE. CDR3 nucleotides: TGTGCCAGCAGCGCGCCCCGCCGCCGGGGCACTGAAGCTTTCTTT. Its translation is CASSAPRRRGTEAFF.

This clone was observed once. The chain employs TRBV19 and TRBJ1-1; D is unclear. The CDR3 runs to 14 residues. The ends were cut back, 5 bases at V and 4 bases at J, with 14 bases in the middle. Looked up from germline, CDR1 is LNHDA and CDR2 is SQIVND (reference sequence). CDR3 protein: CASSLDPTGTEAFF. CDR3 in DNA: TGTGCCAGTAGTCTGGACCCGACGGGCACTGAAGCTTTCTTT.

The chain has TRBV9 and TRBJ1-1, with D possibly being TRBD1 (5 bases). CDR1 is SGDLS and CDR2 is YYNGEE in the germline V gene. The V and J ends lost 3 bases and 0 bases respectively, with 15 bases between them. CDR3 length: 16 amino acids. Here the CDR3 reads CASSGNIGTVNTEAFF. The CDR3, as DNA: TGTGCCAGCAGCGGAAACATTGGGACCGTGAACACTGAAGCTTTCTTT.

This sequence joins TRBV4-1 and TRBJ2-6; D possibly corresponds to TRBD1 (6 bases). Trimming shortened V by 4 bases and J by 1 base, and 17 bases separated the two germline ends. Germline loops: CDR1 MGHRA, CDR2 YSYEKL. There are 18 residues in the CDR3. CDR3 sequence reads: CASSRTQGLGSGANVLTF. In DNA, the CDR3 is TGCGCCAGCAGCCGCACTCAGGGGTTAGGGTCTGGGGCCAACGTCCTGACTTTC.

The CDR3 is CASGMGGTRVETQYF. For the CDR3, the DNA is TGTGCCAGCGGTATGGGCGGGACAAGGGTTGAGACCCAGTACTTC. V and J are TRBV2 and TRBJ2-5; D is perhaps TRBD1 or TRBD2 (6 bases each). The V end was cut by 8 bases, the J end by 5 bases, with 21 bases between. The length of the CDR3 is 15 residues. Germline CDR1 and CDR2: SNHLY and FYNNEI.

In this sample, this clone turned up once. One end of the junction is discordant with germline, which a read error may explain. The chain joins TRBV7-7 to TRBJ2-5; D ambiguous. The CDR3 is made up of 14 amino acids. The V gene's germline CDR1 is SSHAT and CDR2 FNYEAQ (reference sequence). CDR3 region: CASSLGSSQETQYF. For the CDR3, the DNA is TGTGCTAGCAGCTTAGGTAGCTCTCAAGAGACCCAGTACTTC.

This rearrangement joins TRBV19 to TRBJ1-6, with 9 bases fitting TRBD1. CDR3 size: 15 residues. Per germline, CDR1 LNHDA and CDR2 SQIVND (reference sequence). Trimming took 6 bases from V and 8 from J; bases not matched to a gene: 8. The CDR3 nucleotides read TGTGCCAGTAGCACTGGACAGGGGCTTTATTCACCCCTCCACTTT. Translated: CASSTGQGLYSPLHF.

The chain uses TRBV3-1 (or the pseudogene TRBV3-2) and TRBJ2-7; D remains ambiguous. Trimming pared 2 bases from V and 6 bases from J, leaving 14 bases between. CDR1 is LGHDT and CDR2 is YNNKEL in the germline V gene (reference sequence). This CDR3 spans 14 amino acids. The CDR3 DNA sequence: TGTGCCAGCAGCCAAATGAGTGTTAGGCCCGAGCAGTACTTC. It translates to CASSQMSVRPEQYF.

V and J are TRBV4-3 and TRBJ2-3; 9 bases are a match to TRBD2. Per germline, CDR1 LGHNA and CDR2 YSLEER. Trimming took 0 bases from V and 5 from J; bases not matched to a gene: 6. The CDR3 covers 16 residues. DNA for the CDR3: TGCGCCAGCAGCCAAGACCTAGCGGGGTACCTAGATACGCAGTATTTT. It is translated as CASSQDLAGYLDTQYF.

The J gene is TRBJ1-1, the V gene TRBV11-2; D might be TRBD1 (5 bases). Germline CDR1 is SGHAT and CDR2 is FQNNGV. The CDR3 covers 15 residues. V was clipped by 3 bases and J by 4 bases, with 15 bases between them. CDR3 nucleotides: TGTGCCAGCAGCTTGCCCCTACCCGGGGGCACTGAAGCTTTCTTT. This sequence encodes CASSLPLPGGTEAFF.

The chain carries TRBV4-1 and TRBJ2-7, with D perhaps matching TRBD1 (5 bases). With 1 base removed from V and 7 bases from J, the gap between germline ends came to 17 bases. Per germline, CDR1 MGHRA and CDR2 YSYEKL. The CDR3 is 15 amino acids. As DNA, the CDR3 is TGCGCCAGCAGCCAAGCCTCGTTGGCCAAGGGGGAGCAGTACTTC. This translates into CASSQASLAKGEQYF.

V and J are TRBV5-6 and TRBJ1-1; 11 positions agree with TRBD1. From germline, CDR1 is SGHDT and CDR2 YYEEEE. V lost 2 bases, J lost 0 bases, and 3 bases stayed unmatched. The CDR3 length is 16 residues. The CDR3 sequence is CASSFGTGGLNTEAFF. The CDR3 bases are TGTGCCAGCAGCTTCGGGACAGGGGGTTTGAACACTGAAGCTTTCTTT.

This chain connects TRBV6-2 or TRBV6-3 to TRBJ2-2, with 9 bases that match TRBD2. Losses at the gene ends were 5 bases for V and 6 bases for J; bases not matched to a gene: 4. Per the germline V gene, CDR1 is MNHEY and CDR2 is SVGEGT. CDR3 length equals 14 residues. Written as DNA, the CDR3 is TGTGCCAGCAGTGGCGGGGGGGCCGCCGGGGAGCTGTTTTTT. Amino acid sequence: CASSGGGAAGELFF.

The rearrangement joins TRBV5-6 to TRBJ1-1; D possibly corresponds to TRBD1 (5 bases). Germline CDR1 is SGHDT and CDR2 is YYEEEE. This CDR3 has 14 amino acids. Trimming cost V 1 base and J 6 bases, with 13 bases left between them. The CDR3 DNA follows: TGTGCCAGCAGCTTGTTAATATCAGGGCCTGAAGCTTTCTTT. Encoded protein: CASSLLISGPEAFF.

This chain uses TRBV4-3 with TRBJ2-3, with a weak D call TRBD2 (6 bases). Germline values: CDR1 LGHNA, CDR2 YSLEER. V lost 1 base and J 1 base, leaving 9 bases between the germline ends. The CDR3 runs to 15 residues. The CDR3 coding sequence is TGCGCCAGCAGCCAAGGACCGGGAGGCACAGATACGCAGTATTTT. Its protein is CASSQGPGGTDTQYF.

V is TRBV12-5 and J is TRBJ2-1; TRBD2 aligns across 8 bases. The CDR3 contains 17 residues. The V segment lost 1 base and the J segment 0 bases; nucleotides outside the gene matches: 5. Germline V gene sequence: CDR1 LGHNT, CDR2 FRNRAP. For the CDR3, the DNA is TGTGCTAGTGGTTTGGCCGGGGGGGGAGGCTCCTACAATGAGCAGTTCTTC. Translated: CASGLAGGGGSYNEQFF.

The chain has TRBV19 and TRBJ2-3; possibly TRBD1 for D (5 bases). This CDR3 region has 14 residues. CDR1 and CDR2 from the germline V gene are LNHDA and SQIVND (reference sequence). V was trimmed by 3 bases and J by 2 bases, leaving 9 bases between them. The CDR3 spells CASSMGRVTDTQYF. The CDR3 DNA reads TGTGCCAGTAGTATGGGCAGGGTCACAGATACGCAGTATTTT.

This clone was seen once. The rearrangement uses TRBV6-6 and TRBJ1-1; 7 bases are a match to TRBD1. Germline-derived CDR1 and CDR2 are MNHNY and SVGAGI (reference sequence). The trim removed 5 bases at V and 4 bases at J, leaving 10 bases unmatched. CDR3 length: 15 residues. In DNA form, the CDR3 reads TGTGCCAGCAGTGCGCTAAGGGGGCAGGGCACTGAAGCTTTCTTT. Amino acids: CASSALRGQGTEAFF.

The gene calls are TRBV30 and TRBJ2-7; D gene unclear. This CDR3 comprises 11 residues. Germline CDR1 GTSNPN, CDR2 SVGIG (reference sequence). Trimming took 4 bases from V and 6 from J, leaving 10 bases between them. The CDR3: CAWNLGFEQYF. The CDR3 nucleotides read TGTGCCTGGAATCTAGGGTTCGAGCAGTACTTC. Full variable domain (remainder filled in from reference TRBV30 and TRBJ2-7): SQTIHQWPATLVQPVGSPLSLECTVEGTSNPNLYWYRQAAGRGLQLLFYSVGIGQISSEVPQNLSASRPQDRQFILSSKKLLLSDSGFYLCAWNLGFEQYFGPGTRLTVT.

In regard to this clone: Other nucleotide sequences in the sample specify the same CDR3. This sequence joins TRBV14 and TRBJ1-1, with D perhaps matching TRBD1 (6 bases). Germline lookup yields CDR1 SGHDN and CDR2 FVKESK. The CDR3 is made up of 13 amino acids. V was trimmed by 4 bases and J by 4 bases, leaving 10 bases between them. This CDR3 reads CASSRQGLTEAFF. The CDR3, as DNA: TGTGCCAGCAGCCGGCAGGGGCTCACTGAAGCTTTCTTT.

The rearrangement links TRBV9 to TRBJ2-1; D possibly corresponds to TRBD2 (6 bases). Germline V gives CDR1 SGDLS, CDR2 YYNGEE. Trimming pared 0 bases from V and 3 bases from J, leaving 22 bases between. The CDR3 spans 19 residues. CDR3 sequence (DNA): TGTGCCAGCAGCGTAGATCCCGCCACAGGAGGGAGGAACTACAATGAGCAGTTCTTC. This sequence encodes CASSVDPATGGRNYNEQFF. The entire variable domain, with the rest obtained from reference TRBV9 and TRBJ2-1, is as follows: DSGVTQTPKHLITATGQRVTLRCSPRSGDLSVYWYQQSLDQGLQFLIQYYNGEERAKGNILERFSAQQFPDLHSELNLSSLELGDSALYFCASSVDPATGGRNYNEQFFGPGTRLTVL.

This clone was seen just once. V usage is TRBV7-8 and J usage is TRBJ2-1, with a possible D match to TRBD1 (5 bases). The CDR3 runs to 18 residues. Per germline, CDR1 SGHVS and CDR2 FQNEAQ. Trimming pared 0 bases from V and 0 bases from J, leaving 15 bases between. CDR3 DNA: TGTGCCAGCAGCTTAGCGCTCATGGGGCGGAGCTCCTACAATGAGCAGTTCTTC. Translation gives CASSLALMGRSSYNEQFF. Based on the CDR3 plus reference TRBV7-8 and TRBJ2-1, the full variable domain is GAGVSQSPRYKVAKRGQDVALRCDPISGHVSLFWYQQALGQGPEFLTYFQNEAQLDKSGLPSDRFFAERPEGSVSTLKIQRTQQEDSAVYLCASSLALMGRSSYNEQFFGPGTRLTVL.

The CDR3 DNA reads TGTGCCAGCAGACGACTTCGAGGACGCACCTACAATGAGCAGTTCTTC. Its protein product is CASRRLRGRTYNEQFF. This chain uses TRBV11-2 with TRBJ2-1; D is ambiguous. V was pared by 6 bases and J by 2 bases, with 17 bases between. CDR1 is SGHAT and CDR2 is FQNNGV in the germline V gene. The CDR3 is made up of 16 amino acids.

The genes are TRBV3-1 (or the pseudogene TRBV3-2) and TRBJ2-7; D is ambiguous. This CDR3 contains 16 residues. V lost 0 bases and J 0 bases, leaving 12 bases between the germline ends. CDR1 and CDR2 from the germline V gene are LGHDT and YNNKEL (reference sequence). This CDR3 is CASSQEQRRSSYEQYF. The CDR3 bases are TGTGCCAGCAGCCAAGAACAGCGACGGAGCTCCTACGAGCAGTACTTC.

The J gene is TRBJ2-1, the V gene TRBV5-4; D unresolved. The CDR3 covers 11 residues. Per the germline V gene, CDR1 is SGHNT and CDR2 is YYREEE (reference sequence). Deletions cut 3 bases from V and 7 bases from J, with 5 bases between. The CDR3 loop reads CASSSKNEQFF. DNA of the CDR3: TGTGCCAGCAGCTCAAAAAATGAGCAGTTCTTC.

The chain employs TRBV13 and TRBJ2-7; a weak D match, TRBD2 (5 bases). CDR1 is PRHDT, CDR2 FYEKMQ, per germline (reference sequence). This CDR3 is built from 17 residues. Trimming shortened V by 1 base and J by 2 bases, and 18 bases separated the two germline ends. CDR3: CASSLVYGEGLTYEQYF. In nucleotides, the CDR3 is TGTGCCAGCAGCTTAGTGTATGGAGAGGGTTTAACCTACGAGCAGTACTTC.

This clone was detected once. The gene calls are TRBV29-1 and TRBJ2-7; no clear D. CDR1 and CDR2 from the germline V gene are SQVTM and ANQGSEA. The V end was cut by 0 bases, the J end by 3 bases, with 9 bases between. This CDR3 region has 13 residues. CDR3 sequence: CSVEDPGSYEQYF. The CDR3 DNA reads TGCAGCGTTGAAGATCCGGGCAGCTACGAGCAGTACTTC.

Concerning this clone itself: Within the sample, other DNA sequences also encode this same CDR3. The chain is built from TRBV5-6 and TRBJ1-2; D not resolved. In germline, CDR1 is SGHDT, CDR2 YYEEEE. The V end lost 1 base, the J end lost 4 bases, and 5 bases lay between the germline ends. The CDR3 has 12 amino acids. CDR3 region: CASSLSSYGYTF. In nucleotides, the CDR3 is TGTGCCAGCAGCTTGTCAAGCTATGGCTACACCTTC.